This TCR beta chain comes out of a study of graft-versus-host responses after intestinal transplantation. Whole-study results and caveats: After transplant, early declines in HvG clones were associated with peak levels of circulating GvH clones. Recipient marrow held GvH clones, some first seen in ileum or blood.

The repertoire was sequenced with immunoSEQ multiplex PCR; TCRdb's copy has only in-frame clones and lacks some. This sample yields roughly 15,000 clones, of which 79% are seen a single time; 7.5% to 9% belongs to the top ten. Of note for this clone: Antigen: not known.

Graft tissue processing released intraepithelial and lamina propria lymphocytes. The V and J ends lost 3 bases and 1 base respectively, with 11 bases between them. This CDR3 is built from 15 residues. Germline V gene data show CDR1 as SEHNR and CDR2 as FQNEAQ (reference sequence). Here the sequenced sample was ileum tissue, taken around 470 days after intestinal transplant. This TCR was sampled from a human patient who received an intestinal transplant, so some T cells may come from the graft donor. This rearrangement joins TRBV7-9 to TRBJ2-3, with D possibly matching TRBD2 (6 bases). The CDR3, as DNA: TGTGCCAGCAGCTTCCCCCCTAGCGGCACAGATACGCAGTATTTT. Translated, it gives CASSFPPSGTDTQYF.